This T cell receptor (beta chain) was captured by sequencing in a study of early T cells in non-severe SARS-CoV-2 infection. Individual cDNA molecules received unique molecular identifiers during library preparation. TCRdb re-called the 5' RACE reads through MiXCR, storing one row per CDR3 protein. The data hold 70,000 to 95,000 distinct CDR3 sequences, with about 15% observed a single time. Germline values: CDR1 SGHRS, CDR2 YFSETQ. The CDR3 sequence is 15 residues long. Germline trimming cut 4 bases from V and 1 base from J; bases unmatched to any gene: 4. This clonotype has just a few counts. Input material: whole blood. The receptor was isolated from an adult who was a healthcare worker with PCR-confirmed SARS-CoV-2 infection or an uninfected control (not recorded which). This chain links TRBV5-1 with TRBJ2-3; 9 nucleotides align to TRBD1. This CDR3 is CASSRGQGGTDTQYF. The CDR3 DNA is TGCGCCAGCAGCAGGGGACAGGGCGGCACAGATACGCAGTATTTT.